Each of the 25 T cell receptor beta chains below was sequenced from the same sample in a study of persistence of HIV-infected CD4 T cells (dated by TCRdb to 2020 to 2022). Reading the label with the study, this specimen's treatment or condition is: suppressive antiretroviral therapy. As a nonspecific positive control representing the CD4+ T cell repertoire, cells were stimulated with anti-CD3/anti-CD28 magnetic beads. Sorting of responding CD4+ T cells was based on upregulation of both CD40 ligand and CD69. The immunoSEQ hsTCRB assay version 4 in survey mode was used to sequence TCRbeta repertoires from genomic DNA. This is the immuneACCESS table as TCRdb keeps it, with only in-frame sequences that have V and J called. A part of the clones is gone; compared with another copy, unresolved V genes explain less than half, and the rest is unexplained. The sample includes 35,000 to 45,000 clones, with roughly nine tenths observed a single time. The ten largest clones take up over 0.45% of the sample.

Their recognized antigens are unknown. The material sequenced was CD4+ T cells sorted from PBMCs after roughly 18-hour stimulation, taken from a patient who received antiretroviral therapy. Interpreted using the paper, the cell subset or site label stands for: CD40L+CD69+ CD4 T cells responding to anti-CD3/anti-CD28 beads, representing the overall repertoire. These receptors were obtained from an adult woman with HIV who was CMV-seropositive.

V and J are TRBV30 and TRBJ1-2; the D gene is possibly TRBD1 (6 bases). This CDR3 has 13 residues. CDR1 is GTSNPN, CDR2 SVGIG, per germline (reference sequence). Deletions cut 4 bases from V and 4 bases from J, with 13 bases between. In DNA, the CDR3 is TGTGCCTGGACCCTGGGGGCGGGCTATGGCTACACCTTC. The encoded protein is CAWTLGAGYGYTF.

CDR3 sequence reads: CASSGQLVSNQPQHF. CDR3 in DNA: TGTGCCAGTAGTGGCCAGCTTGTTAGCAATCAGCCCCAGCATTTT. The chain combines TRBV19 with TRBJ1-5; D call uncertain. In germline, CDR1 is LNHDA, CDR2 SQIVND (reference sequence). This CDR3 is 15 amino acids long. Trimming removed 5 bases from V and 0 bases from J, with 11 bases in between. The full variable domain, in which reference TRBV19 and TRBJ1-5 provide the parts outside the CDR3, is DGGITQSPKYLFRKEGQNVTLSCEQNLNHDAMYWYRQDPGQGLRLIYYSQIVNDFQKGDIAEGYSVSREKKESFPLTVTSAQKNPTAFYLCASSGQLVSNQPQHFGDGTRLSIL.

This clone was observed a single time. The genes are TRBV19 and TRBJ1-3; unclear D gene. The germline CDR1 and CDR2 sequences are LNHDA and SQIVND (reference sequence). This CDR3 is built from 13 residues. Trimming took 9 bases from V and 0 from J, leaving 9 bases between them. Here the CDR3 reads CASGPVSGNTIYF. The DNA for the CDR3 is TGTGCCAGCGGGCCCGTCTCTGGAAACACCATATATTTT.

J is TRBJ2-4 and V is TRBV4-1; TRBD2 might be the D (5 bases). The CDR3 is 19 residues long. V lost 0 bases and J lost 0, with 18 bases in between. Germline loops: CDR1 MGHRA, CDR2 YSYEKL. The CDR3 loop reads CASSQDHDITGLAKNIQYF. DNA for the CDR3: TGCGCCAGCAGCCAAGACCACGACATAACCGGACTAGCCAAAAACATTCAGTACTTC.

This chain links TRBV30 with TRBJ1-3; D is possibly TRBD1 (5 bases). This CDR3 has 16 amino acids. CDR1 GTSNPN and CDR2 SVGIG come from the germline V gene (reference sequence). V lost 0 bases and J lost 0, with 12 bases in between. The CDR3 nucleotides are TGTGCCTGGAGTGTACTGGGGGGTAGCTCTGGAAACACCATATATTTT. Its translation is CAWSVLGGSSGNTIYF.

This chain joins TRBV5-5 and TRBJ1-2, with D tentatively TRBD1 (6 bases). The CDR3 is made up of 15 amino acids. Germline V lookup: CDR1 SGHKS, CDR2 YYEKEE (reference sequence). The ends were cut back, 0 bases at V and 4 bases at J, with 13 bases in the middle. The CDR3 DNA reads TGTGCCAGCAGCTTGGGGGGGGGCGCAAGCTATGGCTACACCTTC. As protein: CASSLGGGASYGYTF.

The chain combines TRBV28 with TRBJ2-7, with 8 bases matching TRBD2. The CDR3 runs to 15 residues. Per germline, CDR1 MDHEN and CDR2 SYDVKM. V gave up 4 bases and J gave up 6 bases; unmatched junction bases: 11. CDR3: CASSSGGLRVSEQYV. As DNA, the CDR3 is TGTGCCAGCAGTTCGGGGGGGTTGAGGGTTAGCGAGCAGTACGTC.

The rearrangement uses TRBV12-3 or TRBV12-4 and TRBJ1-1; the D is unclear. V lost 8 bases and J lost 5, with 15 bases in between. This CDR3 comprises 13 residues. The CDR3 protein is CASDPGPRTEAFF. The DNA of the CDR3 is TGTGCCAGCGATCCCGGCCCCAGGACTGAAGCTTTCTTT.

This chain joins TRBV14 and TRBJ1-1; D gene unclear. The germline CDR1 and CDR2 sequences are SGHDN and FVKESK. Trimming stripped 1 base from V and 3 bases from J, with 3 bases between. CDR3 length: 12 residues. The DNA of the CDR3 is TGTGCCAGCAGCCAAGTCTACACTGAAGCTTTCTTT. It translates to CASSQVYTEAFF. Variable domain in full (rest from reference TRBV14 and TRBJ1-1): EAGVTQFPSHSVIEKGQTVTLRCDPISGHDNLYWYRRVMGKEIKFLLHFVKESKQDESGMPNNRFLAERTGGTYSTLKVQPAELEDSGVYFCASSQVYTEAFFGQGTRLTVV.

J is TRBJ2-5 and V is TRBV7-2; tentative D call: TRBD1 (6 bases). Germline V lookup: CDR1 SGHTA, CDR2 FQGNSA. CDR3 length: 14 residues. Trimming cost V 5 bases and J 5 bases, with 15 bases left between them. Written as DNA, the CDR3 is TGTGCCAGCAGCACCTTGACAGGCCGGGAGACCCAGTACTTC. Translation gives CASSTLTGRETQYF.

V gene TRBV30 combines with J gene TRBJ1-2, with no clear D. This CDR3 comprises 11 residues. Per the germline V gene, CDR1 is GTSNPN and CDR2 is SVGIG (reference sequence). The V end was cut by 3 bases, the J end by 4 bases, with 6 bases between. CDR3 protein: CAWSDTYGYTF. The CDR3 DNA is TGTGCCTGGAGCGACACCTATGGCTACACCTTC. Drawing the rest from reference TRBV30 and TRBJ1-2, the complete variable domain is SQTIHQWPATLVQPVGSPLSLECTVEGTSNPNLYWYRQAAGRGLQLLFYSVGIGQISSEVPQNLSASRPQDRQFILSSKKLLLSDSGFYLCAWSDTYGYTFGSGTRLTVV.

V is TRBV7-2 and J is TRBJ2-7; unclear D gene. V dropped 0 bases and J dropped 0 bases, with 6 bases sitting between them. Germline values: CDR1 SGHTA, CDR2 FQGNSA. The length of the CDR3 is 14 residues. DNA for the CDR3: TGTGCCAGCAGCTTAGCCCGTAACTCCTACGAGCAGTACTTC. Amino acid sequence: CASSLARNSYEQYF.

The CDR3 sequence: CASSEGDLYNSPLHF. Written as DNA, the CDR3 is TGTGCCAGCAGTGAGGGGGATCTTTATAATTCACCCCTCCACTTT. The J gene is TRBJ1-6, the V gene TRBV6-1; weak D call: TRBD1 (5 bases). This CDR3 is 15 amino acids long. Trimming took 3 bases from V and 4 from J, leaving 10 bases between them. CDR1 MNHNS and CDR2 SASEGT come from the germline V gene.

This clone has a single count. The rearrangement links TRBV9 to TRBJ2-2; 9 bases match TRBD1. CDR3 size: 15 residues. The junction had 2 bases not matched to a gene; V was cut back by 4 bases and J by 1 base. The germline V gene encodes CDR1 SGDLS and CDR2 YYNGEE. CDR3 sequence: CASSRQGGNTGELFF. The CDR3 DNA is TGTGCCAGCAGCCGACAGGGGGGGAACACCGGGGAGCTGTTTTTT.

The chain is built from TRBV5-6 and TRBJ2-7, with 8 bases that match TRBD1. Germline assignment: CDR1 SGHDT and CDR2 YYEEEE. The CDR3 sequence is 16 residues long. V lost 4 bases, J lost 6 bases, and 15 bases stayed unmatched. The CDR3 DNA reads as TGTGCCAGCAGCCGAGGGCCAAACAGGGGGGCAAGCGAGCAGTACGTC. Its protein product is CASSRGPNRGASEQYV.

The rearrangement uses TRBV3-1 (or the pseudogene TRBV3-2) and TRBJ1-5; tentative D call: TRBD1 (5 bases). With 9 bases removed from V and 5 bases from J, the gap between germline ends came to 14 bases. CDR1 and CDR2 from the germline V gene are LGHDT and YNNKEL (reference sequence). CDR3 length: 13 amino acids. This CDR3 is CASSGTRDQPQHF. The CDR3 DNA is TGTGCCAGTTCAGGGACTCGGGATCAGCCCCAGCATTTT.

This clone was seen a single time. This chain links TRBV6-5 with TRBJ2-3; 9 nucleotides align to TRBD2. Germline V gene data show CDR1 as MNHEY and CDR2 as SVGAGI. There are 13 residues in the CDR3. V lost 10 bases, J lost 0 bases, and 2 bases stayed unmatched. The CDR3 reads CATRGGSTDTQYF. The CDR3 region has the DNA TGTGCCACGCGGGGGGGTAGCACAGATACGCAGTATTTT.

CDR3 nucleotide sequence: TGTGCCAGCAGCTTGGTAGGGGAAACCGGGGAGCTGTTTTTT. This sequence encodes CASSLVGETGELFF. The rearrangement links TRBV5-4 to TRBJ2-2; a possible D gene is TRBD1 (5 bases). This CDR3 is built from 14 residues. Trimming took 0 bases from V and 5 from J, leaving 8 bases between them. The germline V gene has CDR1 SGHNT and CDR2 YYREEE (reference sequence).

The V and J genes are TRBV19 and TRBJ1-5; no clear D gene. Trimming took 1 base from V and 3 from J, leaving 10 bases between them. The CDR3 spans 15 residues. Germline V CDR1 and CDR2: LNHDA, SQIVND (reference sequence). This CDR3 reads CASSIGPDPNQPQHF. The DNA of the CDR3 is TGTGCCAGTAGTATAGGTCCGGATCCCAATCAGCCCCAGCATTTT.

The V and J genes are TRBV9 and TRBJ1-1, with 10 bases fitting TRBD1. The CDR3 covers 17 residues. Per the germline V gene, CDR1 is SGDLS and CDR2 is YYNGEE. Losses at the gene ends were 0 bases for V and 4 bases for J; bases not matched to a gene: 9. CDR3 residues: CASSVVSGQGLGTEAFF. The CDR3 DNA sequence: TGTGCCAGCAGCGTAGTCTCGGGACAGGGGCTGGGCACTGAAGCTTTCTTT.

This clone came up a few times. The chain has TRBV5-1 and TRBJ1-1; weak D call: TRBD1 (6 bases). Trimming took off 0 bases at V and 10 bases at J, with 19 bases between the two ends. Germline V gene lookup returns CDR1 SGHRS and CDR2 YFSETQ. The CDR3 has 15 residues. The CDR3 sequence is CASSLDPAGADGAFF. As DNA, the CDR3 is TGCGCCAGCAGCTTGGACCCCGCGGGGGCGGATGGAGCTTTCTTT.

The J gene is TRBJ1-1, the V gene TRBV6-5; D uncertain. CDR3 size: 13 residues. Germline V gives CDR1 MNHEY, CDR2 SVGAGI. With 7 bases removed from V and 1 base from J, the gap between germline ends came to 10 bases. The CDR3 reads CASTQEGNTEAFF. The CDR3 region has the DNA TGTGCCAGCACCCAAGAGGGGAACACTGAAGCTTTCTTT.

The chain recombines TRBV5-1 with TRBJ2-7, with 7 bases identical to TRBD1. In germline, CDR1 is SGHRS, CDR2 YFSETQ. After removal of 4 bases from V and 6 bases from J, the junction contained 10 bases not matched to a gene. The CDR3 has 14 residues. CDR3 region: CASSPQTGPVEQYF. The DNA of the CDR3 is TGCGCCAGCAGCCCCCAGACAGGGCCTGTCGAGCAGTACTTC.

The V gene is TRBV5-8, the J gene TRBJ2-5; 8 bases match TRBD1. The CDR3 covers 13 residues. V was clipped by 5 bases and J by 9 bases; unmatched bases: 9. Germline lookup yields CDR1 SGHTS and CDR2 YDEGEE. The chain's CDR3 is CASRSDREVAQYF. The CDR3 DNA reads TGTGCCAGCAGATCGGACAGGGAAGTGGCCCAGTACTTC.

The CDR3 DNA reads as TGTGCCAGCAGTGACGGATACGGGACTGCTGGCTACACCTTC. Encoded protein: CASSDGYGTAGYTF. This chain connects TRBV6-4 to TRBJ1-2, with a weak D call TRBD1 (5 bases). The CDR3 runs to 14 residues. The germline V and J ends were trimmed by 2 bases and 7 bases, with 14 bases remaining between them. The germline gives CDR1 MRHNA, CDR2 SNTAGT.